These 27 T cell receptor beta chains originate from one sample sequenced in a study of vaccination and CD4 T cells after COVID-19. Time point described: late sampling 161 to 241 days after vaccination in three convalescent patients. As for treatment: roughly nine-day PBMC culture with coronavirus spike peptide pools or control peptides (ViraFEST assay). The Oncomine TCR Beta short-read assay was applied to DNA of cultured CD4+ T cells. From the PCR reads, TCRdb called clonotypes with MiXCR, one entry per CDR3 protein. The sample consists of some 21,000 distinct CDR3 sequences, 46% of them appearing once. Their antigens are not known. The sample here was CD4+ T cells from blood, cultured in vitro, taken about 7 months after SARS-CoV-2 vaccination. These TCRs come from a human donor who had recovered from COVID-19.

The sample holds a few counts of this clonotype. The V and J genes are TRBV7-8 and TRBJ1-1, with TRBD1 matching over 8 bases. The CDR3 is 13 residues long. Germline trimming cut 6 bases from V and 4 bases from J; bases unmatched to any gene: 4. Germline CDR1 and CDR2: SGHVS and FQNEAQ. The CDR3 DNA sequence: TGTGCCAGCAGTCTAACAGGGGGCACTGAAGCTTTCTTT. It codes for CASSLTGGTEAFF.

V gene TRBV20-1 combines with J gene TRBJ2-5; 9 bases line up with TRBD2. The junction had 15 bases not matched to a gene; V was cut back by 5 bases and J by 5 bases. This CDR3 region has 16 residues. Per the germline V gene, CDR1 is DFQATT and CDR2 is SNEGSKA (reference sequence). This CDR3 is CSADYPGLAVRETQYF. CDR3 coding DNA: TGCAGTGCTGACTACCCGGGACTAGCTGTACGGGAGACCCAGTACTTC.

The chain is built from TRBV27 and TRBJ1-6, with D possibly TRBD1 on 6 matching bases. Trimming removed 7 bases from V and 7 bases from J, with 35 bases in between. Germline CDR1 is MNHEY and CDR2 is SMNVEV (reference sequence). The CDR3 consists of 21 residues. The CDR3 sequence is CASTLIGGVRGGLGGNSPLHF. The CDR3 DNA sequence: TGTGCCAGCACCCTGATCGGGGGGGTGAGGGGGGGGCTAGGGGGGAATTCACCCCTCCACTTT.

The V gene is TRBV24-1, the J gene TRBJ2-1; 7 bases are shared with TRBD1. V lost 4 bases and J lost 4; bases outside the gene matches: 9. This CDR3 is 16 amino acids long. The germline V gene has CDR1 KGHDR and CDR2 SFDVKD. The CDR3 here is CATSDPDRSRYNEQFF. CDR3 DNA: TGTGCCACCAGTGACCCGGACAGGAGTCGTTACAATGAGCAGTTCTTC.

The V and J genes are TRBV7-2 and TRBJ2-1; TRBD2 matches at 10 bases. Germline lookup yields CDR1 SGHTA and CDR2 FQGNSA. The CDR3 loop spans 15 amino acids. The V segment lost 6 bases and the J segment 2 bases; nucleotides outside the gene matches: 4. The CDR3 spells CASRPAGGPYNEQFF. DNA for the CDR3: TGTGCCAGCAGGCCAGCGGGAGGGCCCTACAATGAGCAGTTCTTC.

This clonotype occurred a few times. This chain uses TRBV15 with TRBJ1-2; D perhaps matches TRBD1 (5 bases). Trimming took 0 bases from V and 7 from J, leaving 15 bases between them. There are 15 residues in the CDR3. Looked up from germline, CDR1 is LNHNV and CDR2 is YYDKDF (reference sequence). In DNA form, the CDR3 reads TGTGCCACCAGCAGAGATAGGGGTTTTACAGTTGGCTACACCTTC. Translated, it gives CATSRDRGFTVGYTF.

The CDR3 bases are TGCAGTGCTATTTGGGGGAGCAATCAGCCCCAGCATTTT. This encodes CSAIWGSNQPQHF. The chain combines TRBV20-1 with TRBJ1-5; a possible D gene is TRBD1 (5 bases). The CDR3 totals 13 residues. The V end lost 4 bases, the J end lost 1 base, and 8 bases lay between the germline ends. Looked up from germline, CDR1 is DFQATT and CDR2 is SNEGSKA (reference sequence).

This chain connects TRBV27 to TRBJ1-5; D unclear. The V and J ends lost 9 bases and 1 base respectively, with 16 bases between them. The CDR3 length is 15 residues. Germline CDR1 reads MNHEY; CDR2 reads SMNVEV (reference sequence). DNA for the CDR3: TGTGCCAGTCTGGACCATAGAATCAGCAATCAGCCCCAGCATTTT. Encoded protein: CASLDHRISNQPQHF.

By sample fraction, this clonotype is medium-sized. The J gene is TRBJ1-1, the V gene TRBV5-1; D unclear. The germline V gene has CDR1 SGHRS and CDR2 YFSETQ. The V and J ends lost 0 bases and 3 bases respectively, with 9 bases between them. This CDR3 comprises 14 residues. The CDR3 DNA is TGCGCCAGCAGCTTGGATCCGGAGGACACTGAAGCTTTCTTT. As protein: CASSLDPEDTEAFF.

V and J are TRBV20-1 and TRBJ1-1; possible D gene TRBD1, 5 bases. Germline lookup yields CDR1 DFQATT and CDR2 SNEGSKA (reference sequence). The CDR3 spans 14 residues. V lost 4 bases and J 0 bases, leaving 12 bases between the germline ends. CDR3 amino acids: CSATQPGVNTEAFF. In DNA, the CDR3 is TGCAGTGCTACCCAGCCGGGGGTGAACACTGAAGCTTTCTTT.

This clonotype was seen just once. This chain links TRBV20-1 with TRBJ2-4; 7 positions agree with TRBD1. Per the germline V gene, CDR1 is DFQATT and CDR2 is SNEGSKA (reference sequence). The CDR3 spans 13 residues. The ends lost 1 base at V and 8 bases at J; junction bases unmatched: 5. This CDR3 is CSARVTGVDIQYF. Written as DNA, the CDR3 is TGCAGTGCTAGAGTCACAGGGGTGGACATTCAGTACTTC.

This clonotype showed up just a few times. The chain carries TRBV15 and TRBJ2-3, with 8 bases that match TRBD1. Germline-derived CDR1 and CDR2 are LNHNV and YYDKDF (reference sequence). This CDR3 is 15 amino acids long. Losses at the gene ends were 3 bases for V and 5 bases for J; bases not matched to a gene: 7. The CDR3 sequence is CATSSSDRAVDTQYF. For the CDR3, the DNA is TGTGCCACCAGCAGTTCGGACAGGGCGGTAGATACGCAGTATTTT.

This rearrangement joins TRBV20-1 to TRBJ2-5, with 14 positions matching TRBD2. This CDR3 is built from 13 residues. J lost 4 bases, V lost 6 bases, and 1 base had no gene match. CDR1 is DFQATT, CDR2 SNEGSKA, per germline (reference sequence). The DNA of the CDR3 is TGCAGTGCGGGGACTAGCGGGGGAGAGACCCAGTACTTC. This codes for CSAGTSGGETQYF.

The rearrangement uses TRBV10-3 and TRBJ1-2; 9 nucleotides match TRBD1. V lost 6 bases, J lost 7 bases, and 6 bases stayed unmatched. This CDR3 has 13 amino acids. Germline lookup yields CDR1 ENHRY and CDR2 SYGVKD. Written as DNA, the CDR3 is TGTGCCATCAGCCCACAGGGGGCGGTTGGCTACACCTTC. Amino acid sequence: CAISPQGAVGYTF.

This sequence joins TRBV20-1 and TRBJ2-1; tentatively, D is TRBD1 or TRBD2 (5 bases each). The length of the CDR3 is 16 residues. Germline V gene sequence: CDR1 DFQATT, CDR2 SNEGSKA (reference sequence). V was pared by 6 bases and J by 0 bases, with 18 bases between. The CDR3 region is CSAGSRSGSSYNEQFF. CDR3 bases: TGCAGTGCAGGAAGCCGATCAGGGAGCTCCTACAATGAGCAGTTCTTC.

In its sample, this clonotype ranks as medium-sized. The CDR3 coding sequence is TGTGCCAGCCAGGACCGGACGAATGAGCAGTTCTTC. It yields the protein CASQDRTNEQFF. The genes are TRBV7-9 and TRBJ2-1; no clear D gene. The V gene's germline CDR1 is SEHNR and CDR2 FQNEAQ (reference sequence). The CDR3 is 12 residues long. The V gene lost 8 bases and the J gene lost 7 bases, with 12 bases spanning the gap.

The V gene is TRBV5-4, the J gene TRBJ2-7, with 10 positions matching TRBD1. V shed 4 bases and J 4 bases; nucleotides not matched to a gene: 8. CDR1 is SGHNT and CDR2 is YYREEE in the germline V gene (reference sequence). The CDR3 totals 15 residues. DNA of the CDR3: TGTGCCAGCAGCCCGACAGGGGGCGGTAGGTACGAGCAGTACTTC. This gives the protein CASSPTGGGRYEQYF.

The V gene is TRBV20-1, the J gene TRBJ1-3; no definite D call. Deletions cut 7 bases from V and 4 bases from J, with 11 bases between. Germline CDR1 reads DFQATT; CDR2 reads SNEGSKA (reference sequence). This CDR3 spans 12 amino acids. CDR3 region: CSVEGFGNTIYF. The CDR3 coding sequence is TGCAGTGTTGAGGGTTTCGGAAACACCATATATTTT.

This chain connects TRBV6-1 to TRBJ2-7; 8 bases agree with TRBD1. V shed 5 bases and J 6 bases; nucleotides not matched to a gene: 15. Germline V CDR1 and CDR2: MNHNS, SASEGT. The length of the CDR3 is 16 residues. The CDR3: CASSRQGQGGVGEQYF. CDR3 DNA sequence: TGTGCCAGCAGTCGACAAGGACAGGGCGGTGTCGGCGAGCAGTACTTC.

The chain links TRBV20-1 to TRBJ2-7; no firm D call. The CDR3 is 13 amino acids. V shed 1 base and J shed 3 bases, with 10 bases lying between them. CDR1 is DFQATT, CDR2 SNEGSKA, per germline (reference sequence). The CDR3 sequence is CSARGKLNYEQYF. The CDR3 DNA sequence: TGCAGTGCTAGAGGCAAACTTAACTACGAGCAGTACTTC.

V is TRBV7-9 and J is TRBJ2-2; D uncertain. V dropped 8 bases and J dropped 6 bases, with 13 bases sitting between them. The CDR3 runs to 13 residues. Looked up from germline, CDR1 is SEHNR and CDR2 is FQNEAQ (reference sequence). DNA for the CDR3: TGTGCCAGCTCCCCCCAGGCAGCCGGGGAGCTGTTTTTT. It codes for CASSPQAAGELFF.

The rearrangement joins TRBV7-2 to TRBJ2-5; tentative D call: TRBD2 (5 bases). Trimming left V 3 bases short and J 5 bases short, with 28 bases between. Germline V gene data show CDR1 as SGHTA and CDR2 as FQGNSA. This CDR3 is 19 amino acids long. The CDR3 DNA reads TGTGCCAGCAGCTTGCGACCCAGGCTGGCTAGCTCGTCGGGGGAGACCCAGTACTTC. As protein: CASSLRPRLASSSGETQYF.

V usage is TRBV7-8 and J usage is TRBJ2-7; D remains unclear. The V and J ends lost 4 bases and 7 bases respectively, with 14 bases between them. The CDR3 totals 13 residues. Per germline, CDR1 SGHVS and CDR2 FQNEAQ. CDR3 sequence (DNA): TGTGCCAGCAGCTCCGGTCTTACGCGGGAGCAGTACTTC. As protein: CASSSGLTREQYF.

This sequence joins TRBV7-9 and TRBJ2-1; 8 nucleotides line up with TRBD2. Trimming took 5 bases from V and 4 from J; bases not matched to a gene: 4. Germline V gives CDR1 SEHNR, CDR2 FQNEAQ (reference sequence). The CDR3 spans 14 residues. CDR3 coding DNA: TGTGCCAGCAGCCCCACTAGCGGATACAATGAGCAGTTCTTC. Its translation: CASSPTSGYNEQFF.

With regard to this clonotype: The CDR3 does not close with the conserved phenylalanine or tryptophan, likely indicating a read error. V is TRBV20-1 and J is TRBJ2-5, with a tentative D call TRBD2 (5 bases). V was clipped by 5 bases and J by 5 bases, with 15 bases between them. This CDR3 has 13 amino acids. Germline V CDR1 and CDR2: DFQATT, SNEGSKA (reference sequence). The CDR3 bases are TGCAGTGCTCCGGGGTCCACGTGGGAGACCCAGTACTTA. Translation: CSAPGSTWETQYL.

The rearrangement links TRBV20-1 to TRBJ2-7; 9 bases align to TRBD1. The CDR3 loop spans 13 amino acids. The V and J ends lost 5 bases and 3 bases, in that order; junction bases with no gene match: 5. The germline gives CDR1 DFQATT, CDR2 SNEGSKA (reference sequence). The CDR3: CSAGGTGLYEQYF. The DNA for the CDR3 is TGCAGTGCTGGGGGGACAGGGCTCTACGAGCAGTACTTC.

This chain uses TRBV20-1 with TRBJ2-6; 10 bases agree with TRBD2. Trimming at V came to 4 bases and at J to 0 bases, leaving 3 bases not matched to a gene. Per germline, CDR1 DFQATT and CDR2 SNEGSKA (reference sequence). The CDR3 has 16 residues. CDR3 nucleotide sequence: TGCAGTGCTATTAGCGGGAGGAGCTCTGGGGCCAACGTCCTGACTTTC. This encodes CSAISGRSSGANVLTF.